Sequencing of this TCR beta chain was carried out in a study of blood T cell repertoires in COVID-19. Looking at the study overall: Italy, Spain and the United States were the sources of the convalescent and acute COVID-19 samples. PBMCs, B-cell-depleted T cells, or T cells were the source of the cDNA or gDNA that made up the material.

Methods used by the authors: The authors estimated nucleated cell counts from reference gene primer amplification. The protocol was immunoSEQ multiplex PCR, while the TCRdb copy is restricted to in-frame clones and leaves out a portion. V and J calls and clone size are those listed in that table; D and trimming were worked out from the DNA. The sample comprises about 87,000 clones, around nine tenths of which are singletons, and 4% to 5.5% rests with the top ten. This clone has more than one count but fewer than ten. The ends were cut back, 6 bases at V and 5 bases at J, with 16 bases in the middle. Germline V gives CDR1 SNHLY, CDR2 FYNNEI. The CDR3 is 14 residues long.

The rearrangement uses TRBV2 and TRBJ2-5; D might be TRBD1 (6 bases). The sequence was obtained from a man in his forties with acute or convalescent COVID-19. The source material was peripheral blood. The CDR3 spells CASSSGTGYETQYF. CDR3 nucleotide sequence: TGTGCCAGCAGCTCGGGAACAGGGTACGAGACCCAGTACTTC.